Following are 24 T cell receptor beta chains from one sample sequenced in a study of T cell responses to AZD1222 COVID-19 vaccine. Profiled with immunoSEQ multiplex PCR; TCRdb holds only in-frame clones, not every one. The table shows tens of thousands of clones, with over 65% occurring only once. Sequenced here: peripheral blood, sampled 28 days after the second dose of the MenACWY control vaccine. The receptors shown here come from an adult who received the MenACWY meningococcal vaccine as a control.

The CDR3 spells CASRVSASEAFF. The CDR3 nucleotides are TGTGCCAGCAGAGTCTCTGCTAGTGAGGCTTTCTTT. The V and J genes are TRBV2 and TRBJ1-1, with D unresolved. The germline CDR1 and CDR2 sequences are SNHLY and FYNNEI. V shed 6 bases and J shed 11 bases, with 16 bases lying between them. The CDR3 sequence is 12 residues long.

The rearrangement joins TRBV12-3 or TRBV12-4 to TRBJ2-7; the D is unclear. The CDR3 runs 11 residues. Trimming took off 6 bases at V and 7 bases at J, with 10 bases between the two ends. CDR3 nucleotides: TGTGCCAGCAGCAGACTGGGGGAGCAGTACTTC. Its protein is CASSRLGEQYF.

This chain links TRBV7-2 with TRBJ1-2; D is ambiguous. Trimming took 1 base from V and 7 from J, leaving 10 bases between them. This CDR3 contains 13 residues. The germline CDR1 and CDR2 sequences are SGHTA and FQGNSA. CDR3 amino acids: CASSLDPGGGYTF. In DNA, the CDR3 is TGTGCCAGCAGCTTAGATCCGGGCGGTGGCTACACCTTC.

The chain combines TRBV5-1 with TRBJ2-1; 10 positions match TRBD2. Germline lookup yields CDR1 SGHRS and CDR2 YFSETQ. CDR3 length: 15 residues. Trimming at V came to 0 bases and at J to 11 bases, leaving 8 bases not matched to a gene. In nucleotides, the CDR3 is TGCGCCAGCAGCTTGGGGGCTAGCGGGAGTATGCAGCAGTTCTTC. Translation gives CASSLGASGSMQQFF.

This clone was recorded only once. This sequence joins TRBV19 and TRBJ2-5, with D perhaps TRBD1 (6 bases). Germline-derived CDR1 and CDR2 are LNHDA and SQIVND (reference sequence). With 6 bases removed from V and 5 bases from J, the gap between germline ends came to 16 bases. The CDR3 runs 14 residues. CDR3 region: CASRQQGNSETQYF. In DNA form, the CDR3 reads TGTGCCAGTAGGCAACAGGGTAACTCCGAGACCCAGTACTTC.

The chain joins TRBV29-1 to TRBJ1-2; D remains ambiguous. The CDR3 runs 11 residues. Germline CDR1 SQVTM, CDR2 ANQGSEA. Trimming removed 5 bases at V and 1 base at J, with 5 bases between. CDR3 protein: CSVQVNYGYTF. The CDR3 nucleotides read TGCAGCGTTCAGGTTAACTATGGCTACACCTTC.

The chain has TRBV12-3 or TRBV12-4 and TRBJ2-1; D ambiguous. The germline V and J ends were trimmed by 8 bases and 2 bases, with 10 bases remaining between them. This CDR3 region has 13 residues. CDR3 coding DNA: TGTGCCAGCCTAGACAAGACCTACAATGAGCAGTTCTTC. Translating gives CASLDKTYNEQFF.

The rearrangement links TRBV7-2 to TRBJ2-7; 7 nucleotides agree with TRBD2. Looked up from germline, CDR1 is SGHTA and CDR2 is FQGNSA. The CDR3 is 17 amino acids. J lost 6 bases, V lost 1 base, and 15 bases had no gene match. Here the CDR3 reads CASSLGSLGSGLGEQYF. The CDR3 bases are TGTGCCAGCAGCTTAGGCAGCTTGGGTAGCGGGCTGGGCGAGCAGTACTTC.

This clone showed up just once. This rearrangement joins TRBV28 to TRBJ1-3, with D possibly TRBD1 on 5 matching bases. V gave up 5 bases and J gave up 0 bases, with 11 bases separating them. Germline loops: CDR1 MDHEN, CDR2 SYDVKM. This CDR3 contains 15 residues. CDR3 protein: CASSLGRISGNTIYF. CDR3 bases: TGTGCCAGCAGTCTGGGACGGATCTCTGGAAACACCATATATTTT.

V and J are TRBV12-3 or TRBV12-4 and TRBJ1-1; D unresolved. The CDR3 consists of 12 residues. The germline V and J ends were trimmed by 6 bases and 1 base, with 6 bases remaining between them. As DNA, the CDR3 is TGTGCCAGCAGAGAGGGGAACACTGAAGCTTTCTTT. It translates to CASREGNTEAFF.

The rearrangement links TRBV19 to TRBJ1-5; no clear D gene. The CDR3 loop spans 13 amino acids. Germline CDR1 is LNHDA and CDR2 is SQIVND (reference sequence). The ends were cut back, 5 bases at V and 6 bases at J, with 11 bases in the middle. CDR3 sequence (DNA): TGTGCCAGTAGTTCGAGGGCTGGTCAGCCCCAGCATTTT. Protein sequence: CASSSRAGQPQHF.

The gene calls are TRBV11-2 and TRBJ2-5, with 7 positions matching TRBD1. CDR1 and CDR2 from the germline V gene are SGHAT and FQNNGV. Trimming at V came to 3 bases and at J to 7 bases, leaving 5 bases not matched to a gene. This CDR3 is 13 amino acids long. Here the CDR3 DNA reads TGTGCCAGCAGCTTGACAGGGACGGGGACCCAGTACTTC. Translating gives CASSLTGTGTQYF.

The chain has TRBV5-6 and TRBJ2-3; 11 bases agree with TRBD2. The ends lost 4 bases at V and 4 bases at J; junction bases unmatched: 5. The CDR3 spans 15 residues. In germline, CDR1 is SGHDT, CDR2 YYEEEE. CDR3 amino acids: CASSPGLADSDTQYF. For the CDR3, the DNA is TGTGCCAGCAGCCCGGGACTAGCGGATTCAGATACGCAGTATTTT.

The chain recombines TRBV18 with TRBJ2-1; TRBD1 is a possible D gene (5 bases). The CDR3 consists of 13 residues. The germline V gene encodes CDR1 KGHSH and CDR2 LQKENI. Trimming took off 2 bases at V and 9 bases at J, with 11 bases between the two ends. For the CDR3, the DNA is TGTGCCAGCTCACCATCCCAGGGCGGTGAGCAGTTCTTC. It translates to CASSPSQGGEQFF.

This clone appeared a single time. The chain links TRBV2 to TRBJ1-1; 10 bases are shared with TRBD1. Germline CDR1 and CDR2: SNHLY and FYNNEI. The CDR3 loop spans 17 amino acids. The V and J ends lost 6 bases and 4 bases, in that order; junction bases with no gene match: 14. This CDR3 is CASSPDRGRILSTEAFF. The DNA of the CDR3 is TGTGCCAGCAGCCCCGACAGGGGGCGGATTTTGAGCACTGAAGCTTTCTTT.

The V and J genes are TRBV5-1 and TRBJ1-1, with D maybe TRBD1 (6 bases). The germline V gene has CDR1 SGHRS and CDR2 YFSETQ. The CDR3 runs to 14 residues. V was shortened by 4 bases and J by 1 base, with 11 bases between the two germline ends. The CDR3, as DNA: TGCGCCAGCAGCCCAGGACAGCAGAACACTGAAGCTTTCTTT. Protein product: CASSPGQQNTEAFF.

A remark on this clone: The sample contains more than one DNA sequence encoding this CDR3. The chain couples TRBV12-3 or TRBV12-4 to TRBJ2-1, with D uncertain. The CDR3 is made up of 11 amino acids. The ends were cut back, 2 bases at V and 4 bases at J, with 0 bases in the middle. CDR3 residues: CASSLYNEQFF. In DNA form, the CDR3 reads TGTGCCAGCAGTTTATACAATGAGCAGTTCTTC.

V gene TRBV2 combines with J gene TRBJ1-1; TRBD1 matches 7 bases. The V segment lost 5 bases and the J segment 0 bases; nucleotides outside the gene matches: 3. From germline, CDR1 is SNHLY and CDR2 FYNNEI. The length of the CDR3 is 14 residues. CDR3 nucleotides: TGTGCCAGCAGTCGGGACAGCTTGAACACTGAAGCTTTCTTT. This encodes CASSRDSLNTEAFF.

The chain joins TRBV5-1 to TRBJ2-1; 7 bases match TRBD1. The CDR3 is 15 residues long. V lost 0 bases, J lost 5 bases, and 5 bases stayed unmatched. The germline V gene has CDR1 SGHRS and CDR2 YFSETQ. CDR3 bases: TGCGCCAGCAGCTTGGAGGGGACAGCAAACAATGAGCAGTTCTTC. Protein product: CASSLEGTANNEQFF.

The V gene is TRBV6-6, the J gene TRBJ2-1; D not resolved. Germline CDR1 reads MNHNY; CDR2 reads SVGAGI (reference sequence). V lost 2 bases and J 8 bases, leaving 10 bases between the germline ends. The CDR3 is made up of 13 amino acids. The CDR3 sequence is CASSYLLGDEQFF. In DNA form, the CDR3 reads TGTGCCAGCAGTTACCTCCTGGGCGATGAGCAGTTCTTC.

The chain carries TRBV7-9 and TRBJ1-1; 7 bases line up with TRBD1. The CDR3 is 13 amino acids. Trimming took 8 bases from V and 5 from J; bases not matched to a gene: 8. Germline values: CDR1 SEHNR, CDR2 FQNEAQ (reference sequence). CDR3 bases: TGTGCCAGCCGCCGACAGGGAGGGACTGAAGCTTTCTTT. This codes for CASRRQGGTEAFF.

As concerns this clone: Its ends do not fully match the called genes, so a read error is possible. The chain is built from TRBV3-1 (or the pseudogene TRBV3-2) and TRBJ1-3; no reliable D call. Germline V CDR1 and CDR2: LGHDT, YNNKEL (reference sequence). CDR3 length equals 14 residues. The CDR3 DNA follows: TGTGCCAGCAGGCAAGGAAGGGTTGGAAACACCATATATTTT. Translation gives CASRQGRVGNTIYF.

J is TRBJ2-1 and V is TRBV19; 10 nucleotides match TRBD1. Germline trimming cut 5 bases from V and 8 bases from J; bases unmatched to any gene: 6. CDR1 LNHDA and CDR2 SQIVND come from the germline V gene (reference sequence). This CDR3 comprises 14 residues. The CDR3 coding sequence is TGTGCCAGTAGTCGGGACAGGGGAGGTGATGAGCAGTTCTTC. Its protein is CASSRDRGGDEQFF.

The table lists this clone with a count of one. The chain is built from TRBV6-5 and TRBJ1-6; TRBD1 is a possible D gene (5 bases). The CDR3 has 13 amino acids. With 10 bases removed from V and 9 bases from J, the gap between germline ends came to 16 bases. CDR1 is MNHEY, CDR2 SVGAGI, per germline. The CDR3 DNA is TGTGCCACGAGGGGCCCTTCGGGTTCACCCCTCCACTTT. Protein sequence: CATRGPSGSPLHF.